The rows below give T cell receptor beta chains drawn from one sample of a study of T cell repertoires in cytomegalovirus infection. MiXCR, run by TCRdb on the reads, gives a single entry per CDR3 protein. The sample yields approximately 250,000 distinct CDR3 sequences, 6% to 8% seen once. Sequencing input: PBMCs. The receptors stem from a human donor in good health (CMV status not recorded). Some clones in this sample may be carry-over from other donors' samples. Both conserved end residues are part of each CDR3. Fields, in order: V gene, J gene, D gene, clone size, CDR3 protein, CDR3 DNA. D genes are given only for firm matches. Not every row has a clone size; where given, it reads once, few, many or a size class.

v_gene: TRBV7-2; j_gene: TRBJ1-3; d_gene: -; abundance: many; CDR3aa: CASSLAGPLYF; CDR3nt: TGTGCCAGCAGCTTAGCAGGTCCCCTATATTTT
v_gene: TRBV29-1; j_gene: TRBJ2-7; d_gene: TRBD1; abundance: -; CDR3aa: CSVFGYRGSYEQYF; CDR3nt: TGCAGCGTGTTCGGCTACAGGGGCTCTTACGAGCAGTACTTC
v_gene: TRBV4-3; j_gene: TRBJ1-2; d_gene: -; abundance: many; CDR3aa: CASSQVSGWMNGYTF; CDR3nt: TGCGCCAGCAGCCAAGTAAGCGGGTGGATGAATGGCTACACCTTC
v_gene: TRBV5-1; j_gene: TRBJ1-2; d_gene: -; abundance: -; CDR3aa: CASSAPGGSGYTF; CDR3nt: TGCGCCAGCAGCGCACCCGGGGGGAGTGGCTACACCTTC
v_gene: TRBV2; j_gene: TRBJ2-3; d_gene: TRBD2; abundance: many; CDR3aa: CANLLAGGADTQYF; CDR3nt: TGTGCCAACCTGCTAGCGGGGGGTGCAGATACGCAGTATTTT
v_gene: TRBV10-3; j_gene: TRBJ1-4; d_gene: TRBD1; abundance: -; CDR3aa: CAIRRGPGEKLFF; CDR3nt: TGTGCCATCAGAAGGGGGCCGGGGGAAAAACTGTTTTTT
v_gene: TRBV29-1; j_gene: TRBJ1-2; d_gene: -; abundance: many; CDR3aa: CSVVLANQPVYGYTF; CDR3nt: TGCAGCGTTGTCCTGGCAAACCAACCCGTCTATGGCTACACCTTC
v_gene: TRBV6-2/TRBV6-3; j_gene: TRBJ2-2; d_gene: TRBD2; abundance: many; CDR3aa: CASSYSALPSGLANTGELFF; CDR3nt: TGTGCCAGCAGTTACTCAGCCCTCCCTAGCGGACTCGCGAACACCGGGGAGCTGTTTTTT
v_gene: TRBV15; j_gene: TRBJ1-1; d_gene: TRBD1; abundance: -; CDR3aa: CATSDRQGVGTEAFF; CDR3nt: TGTGCCACCAGCGATCGACAGGGGGTGGGCACTGAAGCTTTCTTT
v_gene: TRBV29-1; j_gene: TRBJ2-7; d_gene: -; abundance: many; CDR3aa: CSVVGGGQYF; CDR3nt: TGCAGCGTTGTGGGTGGGGGACAGTACTTC
v_gene: TRBV20-1; j_gene: TRBJ1-1; d_gene: -; abundance: many; CDR3aa: CSARRPGHSNTEAFF; CDR3nt: TGCAGTGCTAGGAGACCGGGACATTCGAACACTGAAGCTTTCTTT
v_gene: TRBV28; j_gene: TRBJ2-5; d_gene: TRBD2; abundance: many; CDR3aa: CASSLPGGGSGQTQYF; CDR3nt: TGTGCCAGCAGTTTACCCGGCGGGGGGAGTGGACAGACCCAGTACTTC
v_gene: TRBV6-4; j_gene: TRBJ2-6; d_gene: -; abundance: many; CDR3aa: CASSDRGVSGANVLTF; CDR3nt: TGTGCCAGCAGTGACCGGGGAGTCTCTGGGGCCAACGTCCTGACTTTC
v_gene: TRBV10-3; j_gene: TRBJ1-5; d_gene: -; abundance: -; CDR3aa: CAIRRQANQPQHF; CDR3nt: TGTGCCATCAGGCGACAGGCCAATCAGCCCCAGCATTTT
v_gene: TRBV20-1; j_gene: TRBJ1-6; d_gene: -; abundance: -; CDR3aa: CSVGWGQTAPFHF; CDR3nt: TGCAGTGTCGGGTGGGGCCAAACGGCACCCTTCCACTTT
v_gene: TRBV20-1; j_gene: TRBJ2-7; d_gene: -; abundance: many; CDR3aa: CSASYGFEQYF; CDR3nt: TGCAGTGCTAGTTACGGTTTCGAGCAGTACTTC
v_gene: TRBV29-1; j_gene: TRBJ1-2; d_gene: TRBD1; abundance: many; CDR3aa: CSVATFSPTGSNYGYTF; CDR3nt: TGCAGCGTGGCCACTTTCAGTCCGACAGGGTCGAACTATGGCTACACCTTC
v_gene: TRBV9; j_gene: TRBJ2-1; d_gene: -; abundance: few; CDR3aa: CASSVRDKPYNEQFF; CDR3nt: TGTGCCAGCAGCGTACGGGACAAACCATACAATGAGCAGTTCTTC
v_gene: TRBV29-1; j_gene: TRBJ2-2; d_gene: -; abundance: many; CDR3aa: CSVTENTGELFF; CDR3nt: TGCAGCGTTACAGAGAACACCGGGGAGCTGTTTTTT
v_gene: TRBV24-1; j_gene: TRBJ2-2; d_gene: -; abundance: few; CDR3aa: CATSDQGRPTGELFF; CDR3nt: TGTGCCACCAGTGATCAGGGACGGCCGACCGGGGAGCTGTTTTTT
v_gene: TRBV27; j_gene: TRBJ2-1; d_gene: TRBD2; abundance: many; CDR3aa: CASSLLAGVYNEQFF; CDR3nt: TGTGCCAGCAGTTTACTAGCGGGGGTCTACAATGAGCAGTTCTTC
v_gene: TRBV5-6; j_gene: TRBJ2-2; d_gene: -; abundance: once; CDR3aa: CASSLSVTDPTGELFF; CDR3nt: TGTGCCAGCAGCTTGTCTGTAACAGACCCCACCGGGGAGCTGTTTTTT
v_gene: TRBV11-1; j_gene: TRBJ2-7; d_gene: -; abundance: many; CDR3aa: CASSLVRGRSYEQYF; CDR3nt: TGTGCCAGCAGCTTAGTCAGGGGAAGATCCTACGAGCAGTACTTC
v_gene: TRBV20-1; j_gene: TRBJ2-3; d_gene: TRBD2; abundance: many; CDR3aa: CSAYGGAEDTQYF; CDR3nt: TGCAGTGCATACGGGGGGGCCGAAGATACGCAGTATTTT
v_gene: TRBV4-1; j_gene: TRBJ1-1; d_gene: TRBD1; abundance: many; CDR3aa: CASSRRTNRGDTEAFF; CDR3nt: TGCGCCAGCAGCCGACGTACGAACAGGGGCGACACTGAAGCTTTCTTT
v_gene: TRBV20-1; j_gene: TRBJ2-7; d_gene: -; abundance: -; CDR3aa: CSAPTEIGEQYF; CDR3nt: TGCAGTGCTCCAACGGAGATAGGGGAGCAGTACTTC
v_gene: TRBV19; j_gene: TRBJ1-5; d_gene: -; abundance: few; CDR3aa: CASSILDGSVVQPQHF; CDR3nt: TGTGCCAGTAGTATCTTAGACGGATCTGTAGTGCAGCCCCAGCATTTT
v_gene: TRBV6-5; j_gene: TRBJ2-1; d_gene: -; abundance: many; CDR3aa: CASSYSAGTSSYNEQFF; CDR3nt: TGTGCCAGCAGTTACTCGGCAGGAACAAGCTCCTACAATGAGCAGTTCTTC
v_gene: TRBV7-2; j_gene: TRBJ1-6; d_gene: -; abundance: many; CDR3aa: CASSLVGAPLHF; CDR3nt: TGTGCCAGCAGCTTAGTAGGAGCACCCCTCCACTTT
v_gene: TRBV11-2; j_gene: TRBJ2-7; d_gene: TRBD1; abundance: many; CDR3aa: CASSLGRTGVNEAQYF; CDR3nt: TGTGCCAGCAGCTTAGGCCGGACAGGGGTTAATGAAGCGCAGTACTTC
v_gene: TRBV2; j_gene: TRBJ2-3; d_gene: -; abundance: many; CDR3aa: CASSVSPRDTQYF; CDR3nt: TGTGCCAGCAGTGTTTCTCCGCGAGATACGCAGTATTTT
v_gene: TRBV7-2; j_gene: TRBJ2-2; d_gene: -; abundance: many; CDR3aa: CASILWQTNTGELFF; CDR3nt: TGTGCCAGCATCCTGTGGCAGACGAACACCGGGGAGCTGTTTTTT
v_gene: TRBV30; j_gene: TRBJ1-6; d_gene: -; abundance: many; CDR3aa: CAWRRSDLANSPLHF; CDR3nt: TGTGCCTGGAGACGTTCGGACCTAGCGAATTCACCCCTCCACTTT
v_gene: TRBV15; j_gene: TRBJ1-2; d_gene: TRBD1; abundance: many; CDR3aa: CATSRDRQGVGGNYGYTF; CDR3nt: TGTGCCACCAGCAGAGACAGACAGGGGGTGGGGGGCAACTATGGCTACACCTTC
v_gene: TRBV7-9; j_gene: TRBJ2-7; d_gene: -; abundance: many; CDR3aa: CASSLQEGSYEQYF; CDR3nt: TGTGCCAGCAGCTTACAAGAGGGATCCTACGAGCAGTACTTC
v_gene: TRBV19; j_gene: TRBJ1-5; d_gene: -; abundance: many; CDR3aa: CASSIRGSQPQHF; CDR3nt: TGTGCCAGTAGTATTCGGGGCAGCCAGCCCCAGCATTTT
v_gene: TRBV6-2/TRBV6-3; j_gene: TRBJ2-7; d_gene: -; abundance: -; CDR3aa: CASSYPPGLSFSYEQYF; CDR3nt: TGTGCCAGCAGTTACCCCCCAGGACTCAGCTTTTCCTACGAGCAGTACTTC
v_gene: TRBV28; j_gene: TRBJ2-5; d_gene: TRBD2; abundance: many; CDR3aa: CASSLAGGLQETQYF; CDR3nt: TGTGCCAGCAGTTTAGCGGGGGGGCTTCAAGAGACCCAGTACTTC
v_gene: TRBV6-2/TRBV6-3; j_gene: TRBJ2-4; d_gene: -; abundance: many; CDR3aa: CASSYPTPETAF; CDR3nt: TGTGCCAGCAGTTACCCGACACCCGAGACCGCGTTC
v_gene: TRBV20-1; j_gene: TRBJ1-6; d_gene: -; abundance: few; CDR3aa: CSASPLVGGSPLHF; CDR3nt: TGCAGTGCCTCCCCTTTGGTAGGAGGTTCACCCCTCCACTTT
v_gene: TRBV20-1; j_gene: TRBJ2-3; d_gene: TRBD2; abundance: many; CDR3aa: CSAVPSGGPAYTDTQYF; CDR3nt: TGCAGTGCGGTCCCTAGCGGGGGCCCAGCCTACACAGATACGCAGTATTTT
v_gene: TRBV14; j_gene: TRBJ1-2; d_gene: TRBD1; abundance: many; CDR3aa: CASSQEWGRGTENYGYTF; CDR3nt: TGTGCCAGCAGCCAAGAATGGGGTCGCGGGACAGAGAACTATGGCTACACCTTC
v_gene: TRBV6-6; j_gene: TRBJ1-2; d_gene: -; abundance: many; CDR3aa: CAGGTRANYGYTF; CDR3nt: TGTGCCGGCGGGACTCGGGCTAACTATGGCTACACCTTC
v_gene: TRBV7-6; j_gene: TRBJ1-1; d_gene: -; abundance: many; CDR3aa: CASSLDGGVNTEAFF; CDR3nt: TGTGCCAGCAGCTTAGATGGGGGGGTGAACACTGAAGCTTTCTTT
v_gene: TRBV20-1; j_gene: TRBJ1-2; d_gene: -; abundance: many; CDR3aa: CSARDLPNYGYTF; CDR3nt: TGCAGTGCTCGGGACCTCCCAAACTATGGCTACACCTTC
v_gene: TRBV5-1; j_gene: TRBJ1-1; d_gene: -; abundance: -; CDR3aa: CASRQAVLGTEAFF; CDR3nt: TGCGCCAGCCGCCAGGCTGTTCTGGGCACTGAAGCTTTCTTT
v_gene: TRBV6-5; j_gene: TRBJ1-5; d_gene: -; abundance: few; CDR3aa: CASRPGLSNQPQHF; CDR3nt: TGTGCCAGCAGGCCGGGACTCAGCAATCAGCCCCAGCATTTT
v_gene: TRBV7-2; j_gene: TRBJ1-4; d_gene: TRBD1; abundance: many; CDR3aa: CASELRTGGEKLFF; CDR3nt: TGTGCCAGCGAATTGCGGACAGGGGGAGAAAAACTGTTTTTT
v_gene: TRBV7-2; j_gene: TRBJ2-2; d_gene: -; abundance: many; CDR3aa: CASSLERAGELFF; CDR3nt: TGTGCCAGCAGCTTAGAGAGGGCCGGGGAGCTGTTTTTT
v_gene: TRBV20-1; j_gene: TRBJ2-2; d_gene: -; abundance: many; CDR3aa: CSATTNTGELFF; CDR3nt: TGCAGTGCTACGACGAACACCGGGGAGCTGTTTTTT
v_gene: TRBV6-2/TRBV6-3; j_gene: TRBJ2-3; d_gene: TRBD1; abundance: many; CDR3aa: CASTPQGATDTQYF; CDR3nt: TGTGCCAGCACCCCACAGGGGGCAACGGATACGCAGTATTTT